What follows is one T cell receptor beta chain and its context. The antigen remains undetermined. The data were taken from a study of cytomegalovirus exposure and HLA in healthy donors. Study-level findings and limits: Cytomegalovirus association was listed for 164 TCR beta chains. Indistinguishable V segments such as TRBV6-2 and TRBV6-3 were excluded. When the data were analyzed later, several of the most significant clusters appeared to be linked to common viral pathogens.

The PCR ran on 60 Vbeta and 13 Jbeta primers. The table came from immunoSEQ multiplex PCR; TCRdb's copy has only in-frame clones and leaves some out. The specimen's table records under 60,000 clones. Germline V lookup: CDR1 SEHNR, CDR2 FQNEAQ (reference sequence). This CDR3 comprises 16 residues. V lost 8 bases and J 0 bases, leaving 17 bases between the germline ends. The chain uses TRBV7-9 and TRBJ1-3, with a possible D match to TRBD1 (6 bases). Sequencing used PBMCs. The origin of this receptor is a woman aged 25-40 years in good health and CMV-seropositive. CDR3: CASRDYSGDSGNTIYF. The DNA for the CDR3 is TGTGCCAGCCGAGACTATTCAGGGGACTCTGGAAACACCATATATTTT.